These 14 T cell receptor beta chains originate from one sample sequenced in a study of blood T cell repertoires in COVID-19. Method: immunoSEQ multiplex PCR; TCRdb's copy keeps in-frame clones and lacks some. The sample consists of under 200,000 clones, roughly 84% of them appearing once. Sequences were obtained from peripheral blood. These receptors came from a woman older than 75 with active or convalescent COVID-19.

The chain couples TRBV28 to TRBJ1-5, with D perhaps matching TRBD1 (5 bases). Germline assignment: CDR1 MDHEN and CDR2 SYDVKM. This CDR3 has 16 amino acids. The ends were cut back, 7 bases at V and 3 bases at J, with 19 bases in the middle. The chain's CDR3 is CASIPGGGSSNQPQHF. In DNA form, the CDR3 reads TGTGCCAGCATCCCCGGGGGGGGGAGCTCCAATCAGCCCCAGCATTTT.

The chain joins TRBV6-5 to TRBJ1-4, with TRBD1 matching 8 bases. CDR1 MNHEY and CDR2 SVGAGI come from the germline V gene. V was clipped by 6 bases and J by 7 bases; unmatched bases: 4. The CDR3 is made up of 13 amino acids. The CDR3: CASRGQGTEKLFF. CDR3 sequence (DNA): TGTGCCAGCAGAGGACAGGGAACTGAAAAACTGTTTTTT.

The CDR3 spells CASSVVSASGGYNEQFF. The CDR3 DNA reads as TGTGCCAGCAGCGTAGTAAGTGCTAGCGGGGGGTACAATGAGCAGTTCTTC. The chain combines TRBV9 with TRBJ2-1, with 11 bases aligning to TRBD2. V shed 0 bases, J shed 4 bases, and the junction held 6 bases outside the gene matches. CDR3 length equals 17 residues. From germline, CDR1 is SGDLS and CDR2 YYNGEE.

The V and J genes are TRBV10-1 and TRBJ1-1, with D hard to call. V was trimmed by 9 bases and J by 0 bases, leaving 8 bases between them. Germline assignment: CDR1 WNHNN and CDR2 SYGVQD (reference sequence). This CDR3 has 12 residues. CDR3 residues: CARETLNTEAFF. Written as DNA, the CDR3 is TGCGCCAGAGAGACACTGAACACTGAAGCTTTCTTT.

This clone was seen once. This chain's CDR3 is CSVVGTSFDTDTQYF. CDR3 nucleotide sequence: TGCAGCGTTGTCGGGACTTCCTTCGACACAGATACGCAGTATTTT. The V and J genes are TRBV29-1 and TRBJ2-3, with D possibly matching TRBD2 (6 bases). Germline CDR1 and CDR2: SQVTM and ANQGSEA. Trimming cost V 4 bases and J 2 bases, with 16 bases left between them. The CDR3 is 15 residues long.

The rearrangement joins TRBV2 to TRBJ2-7; 8 nucleotides match TRBD1. The CDR3 covers 13 residues. V was clipped by 8 bases and J by 4 bases; unmatched bases: 7. Germline assignment: CDR1 SNHLY and CDR2 FYNNEI. CDR3 in DNA: TGTGCCAGCGGTGGACAGGGTCCGTACGAGCAGTACTTC. Amino acid sequence: CASGGQGPYEQYF.

The chain links TRBV10-3 to TRBJ2-1; weak D call: TRBD2 (5 bases). V was cut by 3 bases and J by 8 bases, with 8 bases left in between. The CDR3 sequence is 12 residues long. CDR1 is ENHRY and CDR2 is SYGVKD in the germline V gene. The CDR3 region is CAISELGDEQFF. The CDR3 bases are TGTGCCATCAGTGAACTAGGCGATGAGCAGTTCTTC.

This clone was detected only a few times. The chain uses TRBV5-4 and TRBJ1-2; TRBD1 matches 7 bases. CDR3 size: 12 residues. Germline V gives CDR1 SGHNT, CDR2 YYREEE (reference sequence). V gave up 4 bases and J gave up 6 bases; unmatched junction bases: 3. The CDR3 loop reads CASSETGDGYTF. The CDR3 DNA sequence: TGTGCCAGCAGCGAAACAGGGGATGGCTACACCTTC.

This chain connects TRBV18 to TRBJ2-3, with D perhaps TRBD1 (5 bases). Looked up from germline, CDR1 is KGHSH and CDR2 is LQKENI. The CDR3 is 15 residues long. V lost 3 bases, J lost 0 bases, and 10 bases lay in between. This CDR3 is CASSPNRPSTDTQYF. The CDR3 DNA follows: TGTGCCAGCTCACCGAACAGGCCCAGCACAGATACGCAGTATTTT. Full variable domain (outside the CDR3, taken from reference TRBV18 and TRBJ2-3): NAGVMQNPRHLVRRRGQEARLRCSPMKGHSHVYWYRQLPEEGLKFMVYLQKENIIDESGMPKERFSAEFPKEGPSILRIQQVVRGDSAAYFCASSPNRPSTDTQYFGPGTRLTVL.

This sequence joins TRBV27 and TRBJ1-3; 7 bases align to TRBD1. CDR1 is MNHEY and CDR2 is SMNVEV in the germline V gene (reference sequence). The CDR3 has 14 amino acids. Losses at the gene ends were 6 bases for V and 2 bases for J; bases not matched to a gene: 4. CDR3: CASRADRAGNTIYF. In DNA, the CDR3 is TGTGCCAGCAGGGCCGACAGGGCTGGAAACACCATATATTTT.

The rearrangement links TRBV27 to TRBJ2-2, with TRBD2 as a possible D gene (7 bases). From germline, CDR1 is MNHEY and CDR2 SMNVEV (reference sequence). Trimming took off 6 bases at V and 6 bases at J, with 17 bases between the two ends. The length of the CDR3 is 15 residues. CDR3 protein: CASSWGGASPGELFF. CDR3 bases: TGTGCCAGCAGCTGGGGGGGGGCGTCTCCCGGGGAGCTGTTTTTT.

The DNA for the CDR3 is TGTGCCAGCAGTCCGACAGGGATCGCTGAAGCTTTCTTT. This codes for CASSPTGIAEAFF. The genes are TRBV6-2 or TRBV6-3 and TRBJ1-1; 7 bases fit TRBD1. Per germline, CDR1 MNHEY and CDR2 SVGEGT. The CDR3 contains 13 residues. Germline trimming cut 5 bases from V and 6 bases from J; bases unmatched to any gene: 6.

The J gene is TRBJ2-4, the V gene TRBV28, with 9 bases matching TRBD1. Germline V gene sequence: CDR1 MDHEN, CDR2 SYDVKM. Trimming at V came to 10 bases and at J to 6 bases, leaving 16 bases not matched to a gene. The CDR3 contains 16 residues. CDR3 loop: CAISSAWDRVGNIQYF. CDR3 in DNA: TGTGCCATCTCCTCGGCCTGGGACAGGGTGGGAAACATTCAGTACTTC.

The gene calls are TRBV27 and TRBJ1-2, with 9 positions matching TRBD1. The ends lost 5 bases at V and 2 bases at J; junction bases unmatched: 3. Germline CDR1 reads MNHEY; CDR2 reads SMNVEV (reference sequence). The CDR3 totals 14 residues. The CDR3, as DNA: TGTGCCAGCAGTAGGGACAGGGTGAACTATGGCTACACCTTC. Amino acid sequence: CASSRDRVNYGYTF.